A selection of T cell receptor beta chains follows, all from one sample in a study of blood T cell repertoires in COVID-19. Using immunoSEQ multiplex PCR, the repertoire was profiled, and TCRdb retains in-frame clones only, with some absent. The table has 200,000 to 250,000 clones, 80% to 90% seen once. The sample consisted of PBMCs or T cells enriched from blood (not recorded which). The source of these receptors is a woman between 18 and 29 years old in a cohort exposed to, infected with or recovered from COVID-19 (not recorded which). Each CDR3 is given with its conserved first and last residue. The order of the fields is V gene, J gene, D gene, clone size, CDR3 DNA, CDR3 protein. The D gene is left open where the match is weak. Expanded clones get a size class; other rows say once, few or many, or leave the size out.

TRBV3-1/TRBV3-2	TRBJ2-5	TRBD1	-	TGTGCCAGCAGCCAGGCCACAGGGGTTGAGACCCAGTACTTC	CASSQATGVETQYF
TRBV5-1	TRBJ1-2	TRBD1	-	TGCGCCAGCAGCTTCCAGGGGGCCAACTATGGCTACACCTTC	CASSFQGANYGYTF
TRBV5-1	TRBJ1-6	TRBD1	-	TGCGCCAGCAGCGTCCAAGACAGGGGGCAATCACCCCTCCACTTT	CASSVQDRGQSPLHF
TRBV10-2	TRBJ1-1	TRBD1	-	TGCGCCAGCAGGGACTTCACAGGGGGGGAATCTGAAGCTTTCTTT	CASRDFTGGESEAFF
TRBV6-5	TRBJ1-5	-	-	TGTGCCAGCAGTTCCCCAATGACAAATCAGCCCCAGCATTTT	CASSSPMTNQPQHF
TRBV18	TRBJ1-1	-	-	TGTGCCAGTAAAACTGAGAACACTGAAGCTTTCTTT	CASKTENTEAFF
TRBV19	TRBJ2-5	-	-	TGTGCCGCCGGGGGGCAGCCCCAAGAGACCCAGTACTTC	CAAGGQPQETQYF
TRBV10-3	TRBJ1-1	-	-	TGTGCCATCAGTGAGTCGAGCGGTAAGGTAACTGAAGCTTTCTTT	CAISESSGKVTEAFF
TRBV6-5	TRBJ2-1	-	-	TGTGCCAGCAGGGGCAGGGGATACAATGAGCAGTTCTTC	CASRGRGYNEQFF
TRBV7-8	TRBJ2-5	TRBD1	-	TGTGCCAGCAGCTTTTCCGGGACAGGGGGCTCAGAGACCCAGTACTTC	CASSFSGTGGSETQYF
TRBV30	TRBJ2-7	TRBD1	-	TGTGCCTGGAGTGTAAAGGGGGCGGACGAGCAGTACTTC	CAWSVKGADEQYF
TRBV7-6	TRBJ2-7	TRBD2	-	TGTGCCAGCAGCTCCGTCCCTAGCGGGGGGACGGGCGAGCAGTACTTC	CASSSVPSGGTGEQYF
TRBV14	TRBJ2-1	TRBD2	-	TGTGCCAGCAGCCCCCCGGTCGGGGGGGCCTACAATGAGCAGTTCTTC	CASSPPVGGAYNEQFF
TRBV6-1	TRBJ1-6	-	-	TGTGCCAGCAGTGAAATCCAGACATCACCCCTCCACTTT	CASSEIQTSPLHF
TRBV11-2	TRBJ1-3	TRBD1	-	TGTGCCAGCAGCGCGGGGACAGTCGCTGGAAACACCATATATTTT	CASSAGTVAGNTIYF
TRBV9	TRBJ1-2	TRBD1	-	TGTGCCAGCAGCGTAGATGTGCGAGACAGGGACAATGGCTACACCTTC	CASSVDVRDRDNGYTF
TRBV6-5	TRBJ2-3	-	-	TGTGCCAGCAGTTACCGGGGGAACACAGATACGCAGTATTTT	CASSYRGNTDTQYF
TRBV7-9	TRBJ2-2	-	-	TGTGCCAGCAGCCCCCCCAGCCGGAGGGCCGGGGAGCTGTTTTTT	CASSPPSRRAGELFF
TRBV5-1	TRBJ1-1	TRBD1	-	TGCGCCAGCAGCTGGAACAGGGGGCGCGTCACTGAAGCTTTCTTT	CASSWNRGRVTEAFF
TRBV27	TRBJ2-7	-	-	TGTGCCAGCAGTACCAATCCGACAGTGGCCTACGAGCAGTACTTC	CASSTNPTVAYEQYF
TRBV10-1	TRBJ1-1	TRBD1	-	TGCGCCAGCTCGAAGACAGGGATGAACACTGAAGCTTTCTTT	CASSKTGMNTEAFF
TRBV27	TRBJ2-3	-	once	TGTGCCAGCAGTTTAGGAGGTCGGGGGGCGCTCACAGATACGCAGTATTTT	CASSLGGRGALTDTQYF
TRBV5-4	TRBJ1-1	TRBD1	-	TGTGCCAGCAGCTCCGAGGGGACAGGGGATCTCAACACTGAAGCTTTCTTT	CASSSEGTGDLNTEAFF
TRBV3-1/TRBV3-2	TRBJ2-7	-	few	TGTGCCAGCAGCCATAGTTCGGCGGCCCTGCCCTACGAGCAGTACTTC	CASSHSSAALPYEQYF
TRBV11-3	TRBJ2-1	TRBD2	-	TGTGCCAGCAGCCCACTTACCGGACTAGCGGGAGGCGATGAGCAGTTCTTC	CASSPLTGLAGGDEQFF
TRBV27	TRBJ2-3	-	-	TGTGCCAGCAGGTTCCATAGAGGGAGCACAGATACGCAGTATTTT	CASRFHRGSTDTQYF
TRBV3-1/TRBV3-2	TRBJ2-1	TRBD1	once	TGTGCCAGCAGCCCTACTCGGGACAGGCAGTTCTTC	CASSPTRDRQFF
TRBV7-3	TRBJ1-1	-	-	TGTGCCAGCAGCCTGACCCGGGAAGCTGAAGCTTTCTTT	CASSLTREAEAFF
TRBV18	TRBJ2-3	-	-	TGTGCCAGCTCATCGAGGCCGGGACAAAGCACAGATACGCAGTATTTT	CASSSRPGQSTDTQYF
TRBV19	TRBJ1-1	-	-	TGTGCCAGTAGTCCCCGGAGCGTGATGAACACTGAAGCTTTCTTT	CASSPRSVMNTEAFF
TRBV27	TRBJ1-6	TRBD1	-	TGTGCCAGCAGTCTCCTGACAGGGGCTTATAATTCACCCCTCCACTTT	CASSLLTGAYNSPLHF
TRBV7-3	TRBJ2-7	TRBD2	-	TGTGCCAGCAGCCCTTTTAGCGGGAGGGCCGGATGTCATGAGCAGTACTTC	CASSPFSGRAGCHEQYF
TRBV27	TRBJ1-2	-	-	TGTGCCAGCAGTTTCGGACGGGGTTATGGCTACACCTTC	CASSFGRGYGYTF
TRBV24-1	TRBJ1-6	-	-	TGTGCCACCAGGCTCCCGAGCTCCTATAATTCACCCCTCCACTTT	CATRLPSSYNSPLHF
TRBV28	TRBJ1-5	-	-	TGTGCCAGCAGTTTATGGCAGGCGAGCAATCAGCCCCAGCATTTT	CASSLWQASNQPQHF
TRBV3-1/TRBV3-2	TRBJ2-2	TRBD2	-	TGTGCCAGCAGCCAACCGTTAGGACTAGCGGGAGCTAACAGGGAGCTGTTTTTT	CASSQPLGLAGANRELFF
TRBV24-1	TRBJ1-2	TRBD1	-	TGTGCCACCAGTGACGCAGGGGGCAACTATGGCTACACCTTC	CATSDAGGNYGYTF
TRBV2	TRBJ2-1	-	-	TGTGCCAGCAGTGTGGGCGGGGTCTCCTACAATGAGCAGTTCTTC	CASSVGGVSYNEQFF
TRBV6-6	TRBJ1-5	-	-	TGTGCCAGCAGTCCCAGGGTTAATCAGCCCCAGCATTTT	CASSPRVNQPQHF
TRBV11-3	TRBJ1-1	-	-	TGTGCCAGCAGCCATCACCTGACCGCTACAGGGATCGAAGACACTGAAGCTTTCTTT	CASSHHLTATGIEDTEAFF
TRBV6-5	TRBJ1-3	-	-	TGTGCCAGCAGTTCCGAGGGTGAGGGCTCTGGAAACACCATATATTTT	CASSSEGEGSGNTIYF
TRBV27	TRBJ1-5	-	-	TGTGCCAGCACCCAGAGGGGGAATAGCAATCAGCCCCAGCATTTT	CASTQRGNSNQPQHF
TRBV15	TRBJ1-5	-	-	TGTGCCACCAGCAGAGAGGCGGGCGCCTATAGCAATCAGCCCCAGCATTTT	CATSREAGAYSNQPQHF
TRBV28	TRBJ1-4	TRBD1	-	TGTGCCAGCAGTTCCCCTGGACAGGGTCGTGAAAAACTGTTTTTT	CASSSPGQGREKLFF
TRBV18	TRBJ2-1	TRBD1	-	TGTGCCAGCTCGGGTCGACAGGGGGCCAACAATGAGCAGTTCTTC	CASSGRQGANNEQFF
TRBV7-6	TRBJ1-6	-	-	TGTGCCAGCAGCTTAGGGGGGGACCCCTATAATTCACCCCTCCACTTT	CASSLGGDPYNSPLHF
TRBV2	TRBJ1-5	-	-	TGTGCCAGCACAGGGACAACATTGGGGGCCCAGCATTTT	CASTGTTLGAQHF
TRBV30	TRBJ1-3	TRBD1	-	TGTGCCTGGAGTCGGACAGGGGGCTCTGGAAACACCATATATTTT	CAWSRTGGSGNTIYF
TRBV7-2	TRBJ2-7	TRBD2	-	TGTGCCAGCAGCTTATCGGGAGGGAACGAGTACGAGCAGTACTTC	CASSLSGGNEYEQYF
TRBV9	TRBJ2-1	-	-	TGTGCCAGCAGCGTAGAGGGTGGAGGCTACAATGAGCAGTTCTTC	CASSVEGGGYNEQFF
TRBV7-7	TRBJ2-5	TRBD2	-	TGTGCCAGCAGCTTAGGACTAGCGGGGGCGGAGACCCAGTACTTC	CASSLGLAGAETQYF
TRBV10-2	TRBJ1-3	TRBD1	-	TGCGCCAGCTCTGACAGGGGGCTCATATATTTT	CASSDRGLIYF